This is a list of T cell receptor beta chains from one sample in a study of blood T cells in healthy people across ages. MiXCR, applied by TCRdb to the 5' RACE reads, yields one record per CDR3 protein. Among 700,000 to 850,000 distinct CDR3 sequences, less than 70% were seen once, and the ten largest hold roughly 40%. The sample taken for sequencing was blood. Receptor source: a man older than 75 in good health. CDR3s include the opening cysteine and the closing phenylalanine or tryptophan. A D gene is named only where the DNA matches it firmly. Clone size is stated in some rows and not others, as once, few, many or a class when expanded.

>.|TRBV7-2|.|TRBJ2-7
TGTGCCAGCAGCTTAGCGCTCTACGAGCAGTACTTC
CASSLALYEQYF
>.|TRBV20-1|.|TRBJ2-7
TGCAGTGCTAGGGGGTCCTTTACGGGCTACGAGCAGTACTTC
CSARGSFTGYEQYF
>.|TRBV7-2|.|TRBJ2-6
TGTGCCAGCAGCTCAGACTCCGGGACCCGGGCCAACGTCCTGACTTTC
CASSSDSGTRANVLTF
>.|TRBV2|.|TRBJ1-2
TGTGCCAGCAGTGATGGCGTCTCCTATGGCTACACCTTC
CASSDGVSYGYTF
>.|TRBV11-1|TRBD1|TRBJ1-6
TGTGCCAGCAGCCGCCGGGACAGTATTAATTCACCCCTCCACTTT
CASSRRDSINSPLHF
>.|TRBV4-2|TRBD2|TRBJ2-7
TGTGCCAGCAGCCAAGATTGGCTACGGACTAGCGGGAACGAGCAGTACTTC
CASSQDWLRTSGNEQYF
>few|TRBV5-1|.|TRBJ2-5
TGCGCCAGCAGCCAAAGGGGAACGGAGACCCAGTACTTC
CASSQRGTETQYF
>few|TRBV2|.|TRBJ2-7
TGTGCCAGCAGTGAAGAGCTCTACGAGCAGTACTTC
CASSEELYEQYF
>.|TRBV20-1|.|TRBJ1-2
TGCAGTGCTAGAGATTCAGGGCACTATGGCTATGGCTACACCTTC
CSARDSGHYGYGYTF
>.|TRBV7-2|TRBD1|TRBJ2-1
TGTGCCAGCAGCGCCAGGACAGGGCGATACAATGAGCAGTTCTTC
CASSARTGRYNEQFF
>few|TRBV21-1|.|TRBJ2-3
TGTGCCAGCAGCAAATATTGTGGGCGTGCCAGGTCGAACACAGATACGCAGTATTTT
CASSKYCGRARSNTDTQYF
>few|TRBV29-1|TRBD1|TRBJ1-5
TGCAGCGATAACCGGGACAGTCTATGTTGTCAGCCCCAGCATTTT
CSDNRDSLCCQPQHF
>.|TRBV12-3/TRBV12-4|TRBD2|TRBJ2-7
TGTGCCAGCAGTTTAACCGGCGGGAGGGTCAGTGAGCAGTACTTC
CASSLTGGRVSEQYF
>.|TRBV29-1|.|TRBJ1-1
TGCAGCGTTGACGCGCACAGAATGAACACTGAAGCTTTCTTT
CSVDAHRMNTEAFF
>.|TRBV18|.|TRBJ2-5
TGTGCCAGCTCACCACCCGGAGCCCAGCAGACCCAGTACTTC
CASSPPGAQQTQYF
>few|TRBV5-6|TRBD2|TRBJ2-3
TGTGCCAGCAGACCCGGACTAGCGGGAGGTACCAGATACGCGTATTTT
CASRPGLAGGTRYAYF
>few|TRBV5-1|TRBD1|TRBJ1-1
TGCGCCAGCAGCTTGGAGGGCAGGGGGCGGAACACTGAAGCTTTCTTT
CASSLEGRGRNTEAFF
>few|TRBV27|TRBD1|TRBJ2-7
TGTGCCAGCAGTTCCCTCCGGACAGGGGGTTCACGCGAGCAGTACTTC
CASSSLRTGGSREQYF
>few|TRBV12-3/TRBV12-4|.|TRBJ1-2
TGTGCCAGCAGTTTTCGGCCTTGGGGACAAACTTCATATGGCTACACCTTC
CASSFRPWGQTSYGYTF
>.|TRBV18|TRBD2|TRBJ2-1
TGTGCCAGCTCACCAATTAGCGGGAACTACAATGAGCAGTTCTTC
CASSPISGNYNEQFF
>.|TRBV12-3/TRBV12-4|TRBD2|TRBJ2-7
TGTGCCAGCAGAGGGAGGGTGACGGAAAAAAACATTCAGTGCTTC
CASRGRVTEKNIQCF
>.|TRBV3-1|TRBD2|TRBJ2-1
TGTGCCAGCAGCCCCCTCCGCGGGAGAGGGTACAATGAGCAGTTCTTC
CASSPLRGRGYNEQFF
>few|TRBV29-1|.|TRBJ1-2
TGCAGCGTTGCTAGCTCCTATGGCTACACCTTC
CSVASSYGYTF
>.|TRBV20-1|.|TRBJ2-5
TGCAGTGCCAAAATAGCGGCCGGGTTAGAGACCCAGTACTTC
CSAKIAAGLETQYF
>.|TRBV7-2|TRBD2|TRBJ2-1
TGTGCCAGCAGCTCCCCGACTAGCGGGGGAGCCTACAATGAGCAGTTCTTC
CASSSPTSGGAYNEQFF
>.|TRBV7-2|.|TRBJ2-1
TGTGCCAGCAGTAAGGACTCCGTAAACTCCTACAATGAGCAGTTCTTC
CASSKDSVNSYNEQFF
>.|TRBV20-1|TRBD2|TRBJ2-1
TGCAGTGCTAGAGACGTACGGGGGGTGCAGTTCTTC
CSARDVRGVQFF
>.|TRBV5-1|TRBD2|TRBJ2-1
TGCGCCAGCAGCTGGACTAGCGGAAAGAGCTCCTACAATGAGCAGTTCTTC
CASSWTSGKSSYNEQFF
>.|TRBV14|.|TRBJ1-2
TGTGCCAGCAGCCATGTACAGGGAGGTCATGGCTACACCTTC
CASSHVQGGHGYTF
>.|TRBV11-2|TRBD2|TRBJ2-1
TGTGCCAGCAGCCCTAGACTAGCGGGAGTGTCGGAGCAGTTCTTC
CASSPRLAGVSEQFF
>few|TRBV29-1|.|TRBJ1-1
TGCAGCGGTTATCCCCAGGCATCCACTGAAGCTTTCTTT
CSGYPQASTEAFF
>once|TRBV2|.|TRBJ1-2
TGTGCCAGCAGCGCCGACAGGAGACCACCCTATGGCTACACCTTC
CASSADRRPPYGYTF
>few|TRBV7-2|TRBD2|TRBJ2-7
TGTGCCAGCAGTCCTGCCTCACTAGCGGGAAGGAGCCAGTACTTC
CASSPASLAGRSQYF
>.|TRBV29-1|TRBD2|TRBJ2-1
TGCAGCGTTGAAGGGGAGGGCAAGTACAATGAGCAGTTCTTC
CSVEGEGKYNEQFF
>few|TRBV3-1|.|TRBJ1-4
TGTGCCAGCAGCCAAGTACGGGGGTTTGGAGAAAAACTGTTTTTT
CASSQVRGFGEKLFF
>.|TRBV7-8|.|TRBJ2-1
TGTGCCAGCAGCTCACGAATGGCGGGATACAATGAGCAGTTCTTC
CASSSRMAGYNEQFF
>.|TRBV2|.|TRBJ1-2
TGTGCCAGCAGTGCGCTGGGGACAAACTATGGCTACACCTTC
CASSALGTNYGYTF
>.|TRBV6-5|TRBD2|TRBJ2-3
TGTGCCAGCAGTACGGGACTAGCGGGAGTAGATACGCAGTATTTT
CASSTGLAGVDTQYF
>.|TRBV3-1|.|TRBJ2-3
TGTGTCAGCAGCCAAGATCGTGACAGCCCATCCACAGATACGCAGTATTTT
CVSSQDRDSPSTDTQYF
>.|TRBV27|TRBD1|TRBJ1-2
TGTGCCAGCAGTTTATCGGGGACAGGGATTAACTATGGCTACACCTTC
CASSLSGTGINYGYTF
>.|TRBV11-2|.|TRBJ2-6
TGTGCCAGCAGCTTAAGGGGGGGATGGGGTTCTGGGGCCAACGTCCTGACTTTC
CASSLRGGWGSGANVLTF
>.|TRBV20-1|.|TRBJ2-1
TGCAGTGCCCCAAGACAGGCTATAGCCTACAATGAGCAGTTCTTC
CSAPRQAIAYNEQFF
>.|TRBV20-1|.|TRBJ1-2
TGCAGTGCTAGAGATACCGGGGGCGCCGGTGGCTATGGCTACACCTTC
CSARDTGGAGGYGYTF
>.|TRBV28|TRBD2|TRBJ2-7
TGTGCCAGCAGTTTAGTAGGACGAGCGGGAGTATCCGAGCAGTACTTC
CASSLVGRAGVSEQYF
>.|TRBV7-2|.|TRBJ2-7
TGTACCAGCAGCTTATACACGCGGGGAACCTACGAGCAGTACTTC
CTSSLYTRGTYEQYF
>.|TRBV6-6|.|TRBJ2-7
TGTGCCAGCAGTGACGTGGCAGGGGTCTACGAGCAGTACTTC
CASSDVAGVYEQYF
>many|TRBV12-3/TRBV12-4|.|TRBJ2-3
TGTGCCAGCAGCTTAGTCGCAGATACGCAGTATTTT
CASSLVADTQYF
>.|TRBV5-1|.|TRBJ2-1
TGCGCCAGCAGCACGGGGACTCCCACCTGGAATGAGCAGTTCTTC
CASSTGTPTWNEQFF
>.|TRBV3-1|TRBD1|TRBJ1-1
TGTGCCAGCAGCTCCGAGGGACAGCGGAACACTGAAGCTTTCTTT
CASSSEGQRNTEAFF
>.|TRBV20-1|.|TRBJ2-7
TGCAGTGCTAGAACTGGCGGGGATCGCTACGAGCAGTACTTC
CSARTGGDRYEQYF
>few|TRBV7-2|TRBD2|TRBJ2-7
TGTGCCAGCAGCCCCCGGAGCGGGGACTCCTACGAGCAGTACTTC
CASSPRSGDSYEQYF
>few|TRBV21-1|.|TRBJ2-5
TGTGCCAGCAGCATACAGGGGGGACTTTTTCTAGAGACCCAGTACTTC
CASSIQGGLFLETQYF
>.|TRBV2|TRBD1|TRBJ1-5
TGTGCCAGCAGTGGGGGACAGGGCCAACGTGGGAATCAGCCCCAGCATTTT
CASSGGQGQRGNQPQHF
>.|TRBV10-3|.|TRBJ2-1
TGTGCCATCAGGGGTAGAGGGACTCCCGTGTCATTGCAGTGGGACTACAATGAGCAGTTCTTC
CAIRGRGTPVSLQWDYNEQFF
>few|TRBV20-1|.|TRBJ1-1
TGCAGCGCCCAGGTGGCGAACACTGAAGCTTTCTTT
CSAQVANTEAFF
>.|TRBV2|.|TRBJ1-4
TGTGCCAGCGTTAATCCAACTAATGAAAAACTGTTTTTT
CASVNPTNEKLFF
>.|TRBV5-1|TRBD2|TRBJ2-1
TGCGCCAGCAGACTCGGACTAGCGAGCTCCTACAATGAGCAGTTCTTC
CASRLGLASSYNEQFF
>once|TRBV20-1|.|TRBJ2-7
TGCAGTGGAGGGGCTGGTGGGAGCGTCGAGCAGTACTTC
CSGGAGGSVEQYF
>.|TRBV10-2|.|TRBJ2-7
TGCGCCAGCAGTGAAGGGGTATACGAGCAGTACTTC
CASSEGVYEQYF
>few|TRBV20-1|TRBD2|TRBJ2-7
TGCAGTGCTCCCCGAACAGGCGGGAGTGGCTACGAGCAGTACTTC
CSAPRTGGSGYEQYF